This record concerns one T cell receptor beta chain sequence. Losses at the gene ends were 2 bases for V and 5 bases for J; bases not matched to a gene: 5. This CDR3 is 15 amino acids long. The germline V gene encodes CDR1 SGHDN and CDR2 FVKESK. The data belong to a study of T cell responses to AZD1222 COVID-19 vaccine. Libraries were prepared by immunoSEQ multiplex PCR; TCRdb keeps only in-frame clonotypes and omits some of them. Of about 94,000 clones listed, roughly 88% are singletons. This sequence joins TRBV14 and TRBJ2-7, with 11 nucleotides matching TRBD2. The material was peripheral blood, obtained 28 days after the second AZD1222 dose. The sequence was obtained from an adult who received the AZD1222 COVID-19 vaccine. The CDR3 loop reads CASSQLAGGRNEQYF. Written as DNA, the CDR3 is TGTGCCAGCAGCCAACTAGCGGGAGGAAGGAACGAGCAGTACTTC.